The clone carrying this TCR beta chain showed up just once. Its matching antigen is unknown. The data were obtained in a study of cytomegalovirus exposure and HLA in healthy donors. Study-wide background: Per a later analysis, the roughly 690 first-cohort and over 90 validation repertoires shared one platform.

Study-wide results and limits: Using the classifier, cytomegalovirus status was reportedly diagnosed with high specificity and sensitivity. Among TCR beta chains, those listed as cytomegalovirus-associated numbered over 150.

Separation from the roughly 670-subject first cohort characterized the roughly 120-subject validation cohort, to which the donors belonged. This CDR3 region has 15 residues. Germline V gene lookup returns CDR1 SEHNR and CDR2 FQNEAQ (reference sequence). V gave up 4 bases and J gave up 2 bases, with 15 bases separating them. Produced via immunoSEQ multiplex PCR; TCRdb's table is partial and in-frame only. The sample includes 70,000 or so clones, approximately 94% seen only once; the top ten take 1%. This sequence originates from a woman in her late teens or twenties in good health and CMV-seronegative. Sequencing was performed on PBMCs. The rearrangement joins TRBV7-9 to TRBJ2-7, with D perhaps matching TRBD1 (6 bases). The CDR3 coding sequence is TGTGCCAGCAGCTCGGACGACAGGTGGGCCTACGAGCAGTACTTC. Its protein is CASSSDDRWAYEQYF.